The source of this T cell receptor (beta chain) is a study of memory CD4+ T cells and cytomegalovirus serostatus (dated by TCRdb to between 2019 and 2020). Concerning the study at large: The 35 or so healthy Belgian adults in the cohort included 9 who were CMV seropositive and around 25 who were CMV seronegative. To replicate a published TCR-based CMV serostatus classifier, the study sequenced CD4+ memory TCRbeta repertoires from a Belgian cohort whose cytomegalovirus serostatus was known.

A FACSAria II was used to sort memory CD4+ T cells, defined as single viable CD3+CD4+CD8-CD45RO+ cells. CMV serostatus was determined with a Roche Elecsys assay detecting serum IgG against CMV pp150, pp28, p38 and p52. Following thawing, total CD4+ T cells were enriched through positive selection using CD4 magnetic microbeads. Samples originated from another study that specifically interrogated the CD4+ T cell memory repertoire. Peripheral blood mononuclear cells were isolated and cryopreserved following standard operating procedures; serum was stored at -80 °C. The staining relied on CD3-PerCP (BW264/56), CD4-APC (RPA-T4), CD45RO-PE (UCHT1) and CD8-Pacific Orange (3B5) antibodies, and Sytox blue was used to exclude non-viable cells. This clone came up once. What this receptor recognizes is not known. No per-base quality is available; no much larger clone lies one base away. The V end loses 7 bases and the J end loses 13 bases, and a stretch of 16 bases separates them. The CDR3 runs 11 amino acids, cysteine and phenylalanine included. The sequence is cut down to CDR3 DNA, 33 bases in frame from base 1. Per the germline V gene, SNHLY is the CDR1 and FYNNEI is the CDR2.

Summary of the overall study and its limitations: The results were read as suggesting that the CMV-associated TCR signature is, for the most part, present in the CD4+ memory repertoire. Among the 150 to 200 previously reported CMV-associated TCRbeta sequences, 67 showed up in the CD4+ memory repertoires, with each one found in between one and five individuals. CMV serostatus prediction reached a median bootstrapped AUC of approximately 0.95 with the original framework and over 0.8 with a US-trained random forest. Only CD4+CD45RO+ memory cells were sequenced, in contrast to the original study, which included naive and memory CD4+ and CD8+ populations. On the Belgian cohort, the classifier built on the original framework reached a median bootstrapped AUC of approximately 0.94, with a 95% CI of 0.76-1.00.

Genomic DNA was extracted from sorted cells with the Quick-DNA Microprep Kit. Amplification of TCRbeta DNA was done with the immunoSEQ hsTCRbeta kit, following the protocol from the manufacturer. An Illumina MiSeq instrument was used to sequence the TCRbeta libraries. The paper's processing steps were these. Once out-of-frame sequences had been removed, approximately 2,000,000 distinct TCRbeta sequences were left, which works out to an average of about 66,813 per individual. Each individual was scored by the count of over 150 previously reported CMV-associated TCRbeta sequences and the total productive distinct TCRbeta count. A beta-binomial model was reimplemented in Python, and scikit-learn random forests with default parameters were trained on US cohort data. Classifier performance on the Belgian cohort was summarized as median AUC with percentile confidence intervals calculated over 10,000 bootstrap iterations. Sourced from immuneACCESS, this table was stored by TCRdb with only in-frame sequences that have V and J called. A share of the clones is absent; for the studies checked, an unresolved V gene accounts for under half, and the remainder has no known explanation. V and J calls and clone size are those listed in that table; D and trimming were worked out from the DNA. For this sample there are 35,000 to 50,000 clones; around 80% appear just once. Around 0.5% of the sample is in the top ten clones.

This TCR came from an adult in good health and CMV-seronegative. The V and J segments used are TRBV2 and TRBJ1-2, with TRBD1 perhaps the D gene, on 5 matching bases. Sequenced input: memory CD4+ T cells from blood. CDR3 protein: CASIQTGFLTF. The nucleotide sequence reads TGTGCCAGCATCCAAACAGGTTTTCTCACCTTC.